The text below deals with one T cell receptor beta chain. The antigen remains unidentified. The sample originates from a study of T cell repertoires in cytomegalovirus infection. TCRdb ran MiXCR on the reads and lists one entry per CDR3 protein. The sample consists of around 900,000 distinct CDR3 sequences, roughly a third of them appearing once. Trimming removed 5 bases from V and 2 bases from J, with 16 bases in between. The CDR3 consists of 16 residues. CDR1 is SGHNT and CDR2 is YENEEA in the germline V gene. The sequence derives from a human donor in good health (CMV status not recorded). Some clones in this sample may be carry-over from other donors' samples. Sequenced here: cultured CD8+ T cells from PBMCs, sampled from culture after CMV antigen stimulation. The chain carries TRBV11-3 and TRBJ2-1, with D possibly TRBD2 on 6 matching bases. As DNA, the CDR3 is TGTGCCAGCAGCCAGCCGGGGGACGGGGCCTACAATGAGCAGTTCTTC. Translated, it gives CASSQPGDGAYNEQFF.